This T cell receptor (beta chain) derives from a study of T cell changes during pregnancy in multiple sclerosis (dated by TCRdb to the late 2010s). About the study as a whole: The study examined how the T cell repertoire changed over the course of pregnancy in women with multiple sclerosis.

The germline V and J ends show losses of 3 bases and 12 bases respectively, and no gene match explains 12 bases of the junction. As encoded in the germline V gene, CDR1 is SGHVS while CDR2 is FNYEAQ. From its cysteine to its phenylalanine, the CDR3 spans 14 amino acids. The retained sequence is limited to the CDR3, 42 bases, with the frame set at the first base. As concerns this clone: This clone's antigen is unknown. Base qualities are not provided; no much larger clone lies one nucleotide away.

Library preparation was by the immunoSEQ multiplex PCR assay. The source is immuneACCESS, and TCRdb retained only in-frame sequences with V and J called. Part of the clones is not carried over; for the studies checked, unresolved V genes explain less than half of this, and the remainder is unexplained. The sample includes tens of thousands of clones, with approximately 90% observed a single time. Roughly 3.3% of the sample belongs to the ten largest clones. Sequenced material: peripheral blood, taken before pregnancy. The receptor was derived from a female donor with multiple sclerosis, enrolled in a pregnancy study. The chain employs TRBV7-6 and TRBJ1-1, with 8 bases matching TRBD1. The CDR3 protein is CASSLDGQGTSTFF. The sequenced DNA: TGTGCCAGCAGCTTGGATGGACAGGGTACATCAACTTTCTTT.